The source of this TCR beta chain is a study of cytomegalovirus exposure and HLA in healthy donors. Findings of the study overall: A later analysis reportedly found fewer N-insertions in an Asian-associated ancestry cluster than the approximately 660-donor mean.

In the case of this clone: Its antigen is not known.

In germline, CDR1 is SGHRS, CDR2 YFSETQ. V dropped 5 bases and J dropped 6; count of bases not matched to a gene: 17. This CDR3 is 18 amino acids long. PCR employed 60 Vbeta and 13 Jbeta primers. Profiling relied on immunoSEQ multiplex PCR, and the TCRdb table lists in-frame clones only, not all of them. Seen here are approximately 150,000 clones, over 60% observed once, and the top ten hold approximately 6.5%. The origin of this receptor is a woman in her fifties or sixties in good health and CMV-seronegative. V is TRBV5-1 and J is TRBJ2-2; 9 bases map to TRBD2. The sequencing sample was made of PBMCs. The CDR3 reads CASSSRSGGTDFAGELFF. As DNA, the CDR3 is TGCGCCAGCAGTAGCAGAAGCGGGGGGACAGATTTTGCCGGGGAGCTGTTTTTT. The whole variable domain, remainder taken from reference TRBV5-1 and TRBJ2-2, is KAGVTQTPRYLIKTRGQQVTLSCSPISGHRSVSWYQQTPGQGLQFLFEYFSETQRNKGNFPGRFSGRQFSNSRSEMNVSTLELGDSALYLCASSSRSGGTDFAGELFFGEGSRLTVL.